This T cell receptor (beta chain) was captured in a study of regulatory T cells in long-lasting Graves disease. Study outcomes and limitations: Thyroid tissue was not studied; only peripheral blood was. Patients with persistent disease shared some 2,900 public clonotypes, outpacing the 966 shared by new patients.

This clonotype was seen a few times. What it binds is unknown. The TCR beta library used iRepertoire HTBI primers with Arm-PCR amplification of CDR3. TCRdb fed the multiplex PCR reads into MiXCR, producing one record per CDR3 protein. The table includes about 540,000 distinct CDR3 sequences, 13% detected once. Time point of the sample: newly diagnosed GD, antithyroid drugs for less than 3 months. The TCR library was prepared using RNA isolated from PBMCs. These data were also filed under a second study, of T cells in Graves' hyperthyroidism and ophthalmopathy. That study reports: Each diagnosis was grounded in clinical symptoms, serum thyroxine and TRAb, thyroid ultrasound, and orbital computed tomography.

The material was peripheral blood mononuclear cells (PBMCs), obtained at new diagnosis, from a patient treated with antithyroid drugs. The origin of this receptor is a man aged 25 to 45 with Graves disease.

This CDR3 reads CASSQGVPRELFF. The CDR3 DNA sequence: TGTGCCAGCAGCCAGGGGGTCCCCAGGGAGCTGTTTTTT. The chain combines TRBV28 with TRBJ2-2; 7 positions agree with TRBD1. There are 13 residues in the CDR3. Trimming removed 6 bases from V and 9 bases from J; junction bases left unmatched: 7. Germline values: CDR1 MDHEN, CDR2 SYDVKM.